A selection of T cell receptor beta chains follows, all from one sample in a study of early T cells in non-severe SARS-CoV-2 infection. MiXCR was run by TCRdb on the 5' RACE reads, yielding one entry per CDR3 protein. The sample includes around 44,000 distinct CDR3 sequences, roughly 7.7% of them seen just once. Sequencing input: whole blood. Every receptor here comes from an adult who was a healthcare worker with PCR-confirmed SARS-CoV-2 infection or an uninfected control (not recorded which). The CDR3 runs from the conserved cysteine through the conserved F or W. Each record gives: V gene, D gene, clone size, J gene, CDR3 DNA, CDR3 protein. A D gene is named only where the DNA matches it firmly. Size is stated for part of the rows, as once, few or many counts, or as a class when the clone is expanded.

TRBV6-5	-	few	TRBJ1-1	TGTGCCAGGTCCGCTTGTGCAGCCATGAACACTGAAGCTTTCTTT	CARSACAAMNTEAFF
TRBV6-1	-	few	TRBJ2-5	TGTGCCAGCAGTAGGCATACAGGGCGCCAAGAGACCCAGTACTTC	CASSRHTGRQETQYF
TRBV7-9	TRBD1	few	TRBJ1-1	TGTGCCAGCAGCTTAGGACGGGTGGCAGGGGGCACTGAAGCTTTCTTT	CASSLGRVAGGTEAFF
TRBV7-2	-	many	TRBJ1-1	TGTGCCAGCAGCTTACTGGGAGCGAACACTGAAGCTTTCTTT	CASSLLGANTEAFF
TRBV6-1	-	few	TRBJ2-7	TGTGCCAGCAGCGATAGACAGCGTAGAAGCCTATCCTACGAGCAGTACTTC	CASSDRQRRSLSYEQYF
TRBV29-1	-	many	TRBJ1-1	TGCAGCGCCGGAGGACAGTTCCGGAACACTGAAGCTTTCTTT	CSAGGQFRNTEAFF
TRBV20-1	TRBD1	-	TRBJ1-2	TGCAGTGCTAGTGACAGGGCCCCGAGCTATGGCTACACCTTC	CSASDRAPSYGYTF
TRBV28	-	-	TRBJ2-3	TGTGCCAGCAGTTTAGGCGATACTAGCACAGATACGCAGTATTTT	CASSLGDTSTDTQYF
TRBV27	-	-	TRBJ2-7	TGTGCCAGCAGTTTTCGGGTCCCACAGACCCTCGTCCACGAGCAGTACTTC	CASSFRVPQTLVHEQYF
TRBV5-6	TRBD1	many	TRBJ1-2	TGTGCCAGCAGCTTGACGGGACAGAACTATGGCTACACCTTC	CASSLTGQNYGYTF
TRBV27	TRBD2	-	TRBJ2-2	TGTGCCAGCAGACCCCCGGGGGGGGTCAACACCGGGGAGCTGTTTTTT	CASRPPGGVNTGELFF
TRBV18	-	many	TRBJ1-3	TGTGCCAGCTCACCACCGAGAAGGGCGAGTGGAAACACCATATATTTT	CASSPPRRASGNTIYF
TRBV6-2/TRBV6-3	-	-	TRBJ2-7	TGTGCCAGCAGTACCCGACAGAATTTCAATTACTACGAGCAGTACTTC	CASSTRQNFNYYEQYF
TRBV18	-	many	TRBJ2-3	TGTGCCAGCTCACCAAGCCTAGCAACCACAGATACGCAGTATTTT	CASSPSLATTDTQYF
TRBV20-1	-	many	TRBJ1-5	TGCAGTGCTAGACCAGGGAGCAATCAGCCCCAGCATTTT	CSARPGSNQPQHF
TRBV6-2/TRBV6-3	-	-	TRBJ1-5	TGTGCCAGCAGTTACTGGGCCGCCGGGCAGCCCCAGCATTTT	CASSYWAAGQPQHF
TRBV6-6	-	few	TRBJ1-6	TGTGCCAGCAGCCTACAGGGAGGGGATTCACCCCTCCACTTT	CASSLQGGDSPLHF
TRBV19	TRBD1	many	TRBJ2-7	TGTGCCAGCCAAAGGACAGGGGGTATCTACGAGCAGTACTTC	CASQRTGGIYEQYF
TRBV9	-	-	TRBJ1-5	TGTGCCAGCAGCGTTAGGCCAGTCAATCAGCCCCAGCATTTT	CASSVRPVNQPQHF
TRBV28	TRBD1	-	TRBJ1-1	TGTGCCAGCAACACCGGGACAGGGAGCACTGAAGCTTTCTTT	CASNTGTGSTEAFF
TRBV28	-	-	TRBJ2-7	TGTGCCAGCAGTTTGGGCAGGCAGTACCCATACGAGCAGTACTTC	CASSLGRQYPYEQYF
TRBV27	-	-	TRBJ2-7	TGTGCCAGCAGTTTATTCCGGGACAACTATTACGAGCAGTACTTC	CASSLFRDNYYEQYF
TRBV12-3/TRBV12-4	TRBD2	many	TRBJ2-4	TGTGCCAGCAGTTTAGTTCTGTCGGCGGGGGGTGACAAAAACATTCAGTACTTC	CASSLVLSAGGDKNIQYF
TRBV20-1	-	-	TRBJ2-2	TGCAGTGCTAGAAAGCTGGACTCCACCGGGGAGCTGTTTTTT	CSARKLDSTGELFF
TRBV19	TRBD1	many	TRBJ1-1	TGTGCCAGTAGTTTGGGACAGAGTGAAGCTTTCTTT	CASSLGQSEAFF
TRBV6-1	-	many	TRBJ2-7	TGTGCCATTGACAGCTACGAGCAGTACTTC	CAIDSYEQYF
TRBV5-1	TRBD1	few	TRBJ1-6	TGCGCCAGCAGCTCAACAGGGGCCTATAATTCACCCCTCCACTTT	CASSSTGAYNSPLHF
TRBV29-1	-	-	TRBJ1-1	TGCAGCGTTGCTGCGAAAGGGGGGACTGAAGCTTTCTTT	CSVAAKGGTEAFF
TRBV4-3	-	few	TRBJ2-3	TGCGCCAGCAGCCAAGATCACCGGCGGGGTAGTGCAGATACGCAGTATTTT	CASSQDHRRGSADTQYF
TRBV6-1	-	many	TRBJ1-3	TGTGCCAGCAGGTCCCGACAGGACTCTGGAAACACCATATATTTT	CASRSRQDSGNTIYF
TRBV6-5	TRBD1	many	TRBJ1-2	TGTGCCAGCAGTTACGGGGGGACAGAGAACTATGGCTACACCTTC	CASSYGGTENYGYTF
TRBV20-1	-	many	TRBJ1-5	TGCAGTGCTGGTAAAGAGGGGGGAAGAGTTGATCAGCCCCAGCATTTT	CSAGKEGGRVDQPQHF
TRBV7-2	-	few	TRBJ1-1	TGTGCCAGCAGCTTGCCCTACGGGGCCACTGAAGCTTTCTTT	CASSLPYGATEAFF
TRBV11-2	-	few	TRBJ1-2	TGTGCCAGCAGCTTATCCCCAGGGACTCTTGGCTACACCTTC	CASSLSPGTLGYTF
TRBV27	-	many	TRBJ1-1	TGTGCCAGCAGTTTTGAATATTTAAGGGGTACGGGTACTGAAGCTTTCTTT	CASSFEYLRGTGTEAFF
TRBV6-2/TRBV6-3	-	many	TRBJ2-2	TGTGCCAGAAGAAACCAAAAAACTAGTGCCGGGGAGCTGTTTTTT	CARRNQKTSAGELFF
TRBV5-1	-	many	TRBJ2-1	TGCGCCAGCAGCTTGGTCCAGGGTAAAGGTGAGCAGTTCTTC	CASSLVQGKGEQFF
TRBV18	TRBD1	many	TRBJ1-1	TGTGCCAGCTCGCGGACAGGGGACACTGAAGCTTTCTTT	CASSRTGDTEAFF
TRBV30	-	many	TRBJ1-1	TGTGCCTGGAGTATTGCGAAAGGGAGGGAAGCTTTCTTT	CAWSIAKGREAFF
TRBV6-6	-	many	TRBJ2-2	TGTGCCAGCACCACTCGGGACGGTTACACCGGGGAGCTGTTTTTT	CASTTRDGYTGELFF
TRBV10-3	-	medium-sized	TRBJ1-2	TGTGCCATCAGTGAGTCGCGGGACACCTATGGCTACACCTTC	CAISESRDTYGYTF
TRBV2	TRBD2	many	TRBJ2-3	TGTGCCAGCAGCCTAGCGGGGGGAGGCACAGATACGCAGTATTTT	CASSLAGGGTDTQYF
TRBV5-1	-	many	TRBJ1-2	TGCGCCAGCAGCCGACTTGGGGGATCCAACTATGGCTACACCTTC	CASSRLGGSNYGYTF